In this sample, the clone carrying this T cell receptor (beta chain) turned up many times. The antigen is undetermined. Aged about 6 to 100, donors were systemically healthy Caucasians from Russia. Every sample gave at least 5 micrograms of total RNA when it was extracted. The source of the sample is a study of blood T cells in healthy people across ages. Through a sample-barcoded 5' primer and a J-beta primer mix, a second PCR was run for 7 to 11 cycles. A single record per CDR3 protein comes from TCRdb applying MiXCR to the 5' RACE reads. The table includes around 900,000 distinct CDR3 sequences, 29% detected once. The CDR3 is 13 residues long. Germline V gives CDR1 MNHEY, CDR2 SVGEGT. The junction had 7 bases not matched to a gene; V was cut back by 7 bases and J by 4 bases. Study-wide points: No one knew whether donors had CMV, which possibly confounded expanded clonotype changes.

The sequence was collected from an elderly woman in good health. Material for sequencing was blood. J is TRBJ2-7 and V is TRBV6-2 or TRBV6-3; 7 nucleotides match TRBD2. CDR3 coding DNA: TGTGCCAGCAAGGCTAGCGGAGTATACGAGCAGTACTTC. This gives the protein CASKASGVYEQYF.